This T cell receptor beta chain was retrieved from a study of T cells expressing NK-cell markers (dated by TCRdb to 2019 to 2021). About the study as a whole: Three sorted T-cell subsets (CD3+CD56+NKG2C+, CD3+CD56+NKG2C- and CD3+CD56-NKG2C+) from under ten donors had their TCR beta-chain repertoires profiled. Randomly selected healthy volunteers, three men and five women, were used as the eight sequenced donors. Libraries were sequenced as 2 x 150 bp reads on Illumina HiSeq 2000/2500, MiSeq or NextSeq. Among the eight sequenced donors, only one was HCMV-seronegative, while the other seven were HCMV-seropositive. Broad study findings and their caveats: Those dominant clonotypes were again the most abundant among CD3+CD56-NKG2C+ cells in four donors, at roughly 25-65%. Whether the expanded NKG2C-expressing T cell clones were specific for HCMV antigens remained unclear. For over five donors, the dominant CD3+CD56+NKG2C+ clonotypes were among the top 10 CD8+ clonotypes and accounted for roughly 1.0-8% of CD8+ T cells.

As concerns this clonotype: No antigen is known for it.

HCMV-specific IgG was detected in serum with a commercial ELISA kit to determine HCMV serostatus. Peripheral blood mononuclear cells were isolated from blood by Ficoll density gradient centrifugation. Sequencing was performed on an Illumina HiSeq 2000. TCR beta cDNA libraries were prepared using 5'RACE template switching, which introduced a universal primer site and unique molecular identifiers. cDNA synthesis was primed from the TCR beta constant segment, followed by two successive PCR amplification steps. Under the source paper's analysis protocol: MIGEC handled demultiplexing of the reads and grouping by UMI, while MiTCR was used to assemble and quantify clonotypes. To exclude erroneous sequences, any TCR cDNA sequence not supported by at least two reads was discarded. The tcR package was used for downstream repertoire analysis, and clonotypes were matched across fractions by CDR3 nucleotide sequence plus V segment. VDJmatch was used to annotate antigen specificity against VDJdb, with one amino acid substitution in CDR3 allowed. The reads, reprocessed by TCRdb, yield one row per CDR3 protein sequence and no DNA. None of the V and J calls come from the authors' own analysis; TCRdb made them. The table for this sample shows about 460,000 distinct CDR3 sequences. Of the sample, under 1.5% falls within the top ten clones.

Per the germline V gene (reference sequence), LGHDT is the CDR1 and YNNKEL is the CDR2. The CDR3 has 16 amino acids, counting the end cysteine and phenylalanine. No coding sequence is recorded. The chain links TRBV3-1 with TRBJ2-1; the TCRdb D gene call, TRBD2, has no DNA to confirm it. This sequence originates from a woman between 45 and 60 years old in good health. Donor details come from another sample of the same person, matched by shared clones. Sequences were obtained from blood T cells: a sorted CD56 or NKG2C T cell subset, CD4+ or CD8+ T cells, or bulk PBMC T cells (not recorded which). The CDR3 corresponds to CASNLRGGGTLGEQFF.